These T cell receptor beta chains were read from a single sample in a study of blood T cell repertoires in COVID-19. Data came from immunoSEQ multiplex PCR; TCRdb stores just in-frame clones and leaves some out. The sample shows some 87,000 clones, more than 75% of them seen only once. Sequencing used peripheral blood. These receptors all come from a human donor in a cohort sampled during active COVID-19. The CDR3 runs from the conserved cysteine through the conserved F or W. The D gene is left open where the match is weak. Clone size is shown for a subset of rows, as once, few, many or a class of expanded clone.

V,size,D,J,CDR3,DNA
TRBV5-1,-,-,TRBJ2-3,CASSLDRDHDTQYF,TGCGCCAGCAGCTTGGACAGAGACCACGATACGCAGTATTTT
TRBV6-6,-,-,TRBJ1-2,CASSRIYQGYTF,TGTGCCAGCAGCAGGATTTATCAGGGCTACACCTTC
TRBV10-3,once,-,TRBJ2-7,CAIRGSSLFEKYF,TGTGCCATCAGAGGGAGCTCTCTATTCGAGAAATACTTC
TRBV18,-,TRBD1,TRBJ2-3,CASSPTGGNADTQYF,TGTGCCAGCTCACCGACAGGGGGCAACGCAGATACGCAGTATTTT
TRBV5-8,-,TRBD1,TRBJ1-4,CASSLKGTGFWEKLFF,TGTGCCAGCAGCTTAAAAGGGACAGGGTTCTGGGAAAAACTGTTTTTT
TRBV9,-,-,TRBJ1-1,CASSTANTEAFF,TGTGCCAGCAGCACAGCGAACACTGAAGCTTTCTTT
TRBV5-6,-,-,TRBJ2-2,CASSLVGGTGELFF,TGTGCCAGCAGCTTGGTGGGGGGCACCGGGGAGCTGTTTTTT
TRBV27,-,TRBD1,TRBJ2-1,CASSSSGQGAGNEQFF,TGTGCCAGCAGTTCTTCCGGACAGGGGGCGGGAAATGAGCAGTTCTTC
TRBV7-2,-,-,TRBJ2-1,CASSSTSSSYNEQFF,TGTGCCAGCAGCTCCACTAGCAGCTCCTACAATGAGCAGTTCTTC
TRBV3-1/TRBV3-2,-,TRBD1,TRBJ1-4,CASSPGQLYATNEKLFF,TGTGCCAGCAGCCCGGGACAGTTATATGCAACTAATGAAAAACTGTTTTTT
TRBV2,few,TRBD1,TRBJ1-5,CASSPDRGSQPQHF,TGTGCCAGCAGCCCCGACAGGGGTAGTCAGCCCCAGCATTTT
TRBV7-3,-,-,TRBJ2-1,CASSLNGNEQFF,TGTGCCAGCAGCTTAAACGGCAATGAGCAGTTCTTC
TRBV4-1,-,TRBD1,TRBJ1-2,CASSSRQGASGYTF,TGCGCCAGCAGCTCACGACAGGGGGCTAGCGGCTACACCTTC
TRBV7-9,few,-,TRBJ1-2,CASEAGSAGYTF,TGTGCCAGCGAGGCAGGGTCAGCTGGCTACACCTTC
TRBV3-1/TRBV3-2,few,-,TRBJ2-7,CASSRGSSAYEQYF,TGTGCCAGCAGCCGCGGTTCTAGCGCCTACGAGCAGTACTTC
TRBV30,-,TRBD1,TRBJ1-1,CAWVQGSTEAFF,TGTGCCTGGGTACAGGGGAGCACTGAAGCTTTCTTT
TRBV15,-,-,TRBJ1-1,CATSRAFRFQAFF,TGTGCCACCAGCAGAGCTTTCAGATTCCAAGCTTTCTTT
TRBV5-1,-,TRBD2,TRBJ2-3,CASSETSGGTDTQYF,TGCGCCAGCAGCGAGACTAGCGGGGGGACAGATACGCAGTATTTT
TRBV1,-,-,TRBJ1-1,CTSSPLGQKGTEAFF,TGCACCAGCAGCCCCCTCGGACAGAAGGGCACTGAAGCTTTCTTT
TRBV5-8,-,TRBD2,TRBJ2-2,CASSLDGTRSGELFF,TGTGCCAGCAGCTTGGATGGGACTAGATCCGGGGAGCTGTTTTTT
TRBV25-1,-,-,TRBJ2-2,CASSRRTANTGELFF,TGTGCCAGCAGTAGACGGACAGCTAACACCGGGGAGCTGTTTTTT
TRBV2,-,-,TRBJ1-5,CASNLQGAHNQPQHF,TGTGCCAGCAACCTACAGGGCGCGCACAATCAGCCCCAGCATTTT
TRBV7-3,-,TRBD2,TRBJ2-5,CASSFSGGGGTQYF,TGTGCCAGCAGCTTTAGCGGGGGCGGCGGGACCCAGTACTTC
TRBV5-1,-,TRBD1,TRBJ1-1,CASSGDRTASPEAFF,TGCGCCAGCAGCGGGGACAGGACCGCGAGTCCTGAAGCTTTCTTT
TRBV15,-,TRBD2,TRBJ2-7,CATSTRGRGQYF,TGTGCCACCAGCACCCGGGGGAGGGGGCAGTACTTC
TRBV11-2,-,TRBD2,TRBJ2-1,CASSFLGGSSYNEQFF,TGTGCCAGCAGCTTTTTGGGAGGGTCCTCCTACAATGAGCAGTTCTTC
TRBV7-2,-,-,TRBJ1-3,CASSFTGTGNTIYF,TGTGCCAGCAGCTTCACAGGGACTGGAAACACCATATATTTT
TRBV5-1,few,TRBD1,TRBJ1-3,CASSRRQGAGNTIYF,TGCGCCAGCAGCCGTAGACAGGGGGCTGGAAACACCATATATTTT
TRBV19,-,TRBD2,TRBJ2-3,CASSGRRTSGGPPDTQYF,TGTGCCAGTAGTGGGAGACGGACTAGCGGGGGGCCCCCGGATACGCAGTATTTT
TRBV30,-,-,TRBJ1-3,CAWSSRVGNTIYF,TGTGCCTGGAGTTCCAGGGTCGGAAACACCATATATTTT